Listed below are T cell receptor beta chains from one sample, sequenced in a study of patients and donors after allogeneic stem cell transplantation. TCRdb recomputed calls from the RT-PCR reads with MiXCR, one row per CDR3 protein. The sample lists fewer than 200,000 distinct CDR3 sequences, about 30% occurring once. The sample comprised blood, either unsorted or a sorted T cell fraction (not recorded which). These receptors all stem from a human donor who was either an allogeneic HSCT recipient or a stem cell or donor lymphocyte infusion donor (not recorded which). It is not recorded whose cells these are; they may come from a transplant donor. The CDR3 runs from the conserved cysteine through the conserved F or W. Each record gives: J gene, V gene, D gene, clone size, CDR3 protein, CDR3 DNA. A D gene is named only where the DNA matches it firmly. Only part of the rows carry a size: once, few, many, or a class if the clone is expanded.

TRBJ1-2	TRBV24-1	-	many	CATSDFRAFGGYTF	TGTGCCACCAGTGATTTCCGAGCGTTCGGAGGCTACACCTTC
TRBJ1-2	TRBV10-3	-	many	CAISGGFYNYGYTF	TGTGCCATCAGTGGGGGGTTTTACAACTATGGCTACACCTTC
TRBJ2-3	TRBV7-6	TRBD2	-	CASSLVKAGGATDTQYF	TGTGCCAGCAGCTTAGTAAAGGCGGGAGGAGCCACAGATACGCAGTATTTT
TRBJ1-5	TRBV25-1	-	many	CASSSDSPMGPQHF	TGTGCCAGCAGTTCGGACAGCCCCATGGGGCCCCAGCATTTT
TRBJ2-1	TRBV12-3/TRBV12-4	-	-	CASELGPGLGYNEQFF	TGTGCCAGCGAGTTGGGTCCGGGTCTGGGCTACAATGAGCAGTTCTTC
TRBJ1-5	TRBV2	TRBD1	-	CASSEHRGLNQPQHF	TGTGCCAGCAGTGAACACAGGGGACTTAATCAGCCCCAGCATTTT
TRBJ1-4	TRBV20-1	-	many	CSARALGSEKLFF	TGCAGTGCTAGGGCCCTAGGAAGTGAAAAACTGTTTTTT
TRBJ2-5	TRBV2	-	-	CAGWYPLQETQYF	TGTGCCGGATGGTACCCTCTCCAAGAGACCCAGTACTTC
TRBJ1-4	TRBV20-1	-	many	CSAGSGGLGEKLFF	TGCAGTGCTGGATCGGGGGGCCTGGGTGAAAAACTGTTTTTT
TRBJ2-2	TRBV25-1	TRBD1	-	CASSAGTGGRAGELFF	TGTGCCAGCAGTGCCGGGACAGGAGGGAGAGCCGGGGAGCTGTTTTTT
TRBJ1-2	TRBV9	-	many	CASSVAQGLGYTF	TGTGCCAGCAGCGTAGCCCAGGGCCTGGGCTACACCTTC
TRBJ2-5	TRBV6-5	-	-	CASTPGLGEIQETQYF	TGTGCCAGCACCCCCGGACTGGGGGAAATACAAGAGACCCAGTACTTC
TRBJ1-1	TRBV9	-	-	CASSPLVGTEAFF	TGTGCCAGCAGCCCCTTGGTTGGCACTGAAGCTTTCTTT
TRBJ2-4	TRBV7-9	-	-	CASSSDLGAKNIQYF	TGTGCCAGCAGCTCTGACCTGGGGGCCAAAAACATTCAGTACTTC
TRBJ2-7	TRBV6-5	-	-	CASRPGLWGGDEQYF	TGTGCCAGCAGACCCGGCTTATGGGGAGGTGACGAGCAGTACTTC
TRBJ1-1	TRBV7-2	-	-	CASSLAGGLPNTEAFF	TGTGCCAGCAGCTTAGCGGGGGGACTCCCGAACACTGAAGCTTTCTTT
TRBJ2-3	TRBV5-6	-	few	CASSLRNTQYF	TGTGCCAGCAGCTTGAGGAATACGCAGTATTTT
TRBJ2-1	TRBV7-3	TRBD2	few	CASSLKGSGVIHNEQFF	TGTGCCAGCAGCTTAAAGGGTAGCGGGGTCATCCATAATGAGCAGTTCTTC
TRBJ1-3	TRBV6-2/TRBV6-3	TRBD1	few	CASSYSRTGATGSGNTIYF	TGTGCCAGCAGTTACTCTCGGACAGGGGCTACCGGCTCTGGAAACACCATATATTTT
TRBJ1-6	TRBV12-3/TRBV12-4	-	-	CASAGIFSSYNSPLHF	TGTGCCAGCGCCGGGATTTTCAGCTCCTATAATTCACCCCTCCACTTT
TRBJ2-7	TRBV3-2	-	-	CASRRTSGVRSSYEQYF	TGTGCCAGCAGGAGGACTAGCGGGGTAAGGTCATCCTACGAGCAGTACTTC
TRBJ2-2	TRBV24-1	-	-	CATSGNKEITGELFF	TGTGCCACCAGTGGTAACAAGGAGATCACCGGGGAGCTGTTTTTT
TRBJ1-1	TRBV6-5	-	few	CASSYGRRRNTEAFF	TGTGCCAGCAGTTACGGGCGCCGGAGGAACACTGAAGCTTTCTTT
TRBJ1-1	TRBV12-3/TRBV12-4	-	many	CASSLQGNTEAFF	TGTGCCAGCAGTTTACAGGGGAACACTGAAGCTTTCTTT
TRBJ2-3	TRBV4-2	-	-	CASSQVMFGTDTQYF	TGTGCCAGCAGCCAAGTAATGTTCGGCACAGATACGCAGTATTTT
TRBJ2-5	TRBV7-3	TRBD1	few	CASSLGTGGVYQETQYF	TGTGCCAGCAGCTTAGGGACAGGGGGCGTCTACCAAGAGACCCAGTACTTC